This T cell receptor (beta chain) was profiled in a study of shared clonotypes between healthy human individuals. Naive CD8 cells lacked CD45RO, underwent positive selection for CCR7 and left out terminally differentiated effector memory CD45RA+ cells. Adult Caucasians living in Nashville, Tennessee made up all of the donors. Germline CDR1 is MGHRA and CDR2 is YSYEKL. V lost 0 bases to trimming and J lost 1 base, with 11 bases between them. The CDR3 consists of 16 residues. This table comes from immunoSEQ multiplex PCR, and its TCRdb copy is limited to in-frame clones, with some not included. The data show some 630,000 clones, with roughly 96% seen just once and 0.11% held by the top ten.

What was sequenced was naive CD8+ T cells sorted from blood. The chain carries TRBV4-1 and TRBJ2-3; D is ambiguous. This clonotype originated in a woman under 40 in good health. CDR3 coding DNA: TGCGCCAGCAGCCAAGATCAGACGGGCCGCACAGATACGCAGTATTTT. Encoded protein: CASSQDQTGRTDTQYF.